The 32 T cell receptor beta chains given below trace back to one sample, sequenced in a study of early T cells in non-severe SARS-CoV-2 infection. TCRdb re-called the 5' RACE reads through MiXCR, storing one row per CDR3 protein. The sample consists of about 110,000 distinct CDR3 sequences, around 10% of them appearing once. The sample comprised whole blood. The receptors derive from an adult who was a healthcare worker with PCR-confirmed SARS-CoV-2 infection or an uninfected control (not recorded which).

There are a few counts of this clonotype. The chain is built from TRBV20-1 and TRBJ1-2; a weak D match, TRBD1 (5 bases). Trimming shortened V by 4 bases and J by 6 bases, and 9 bases separated the two germline ends. CDR1 DFQATT and CDR2 SNEGSKA come from the germline V gene (reference sequence). The CDR3 sequence is 11 residues long. CDR3 sequence reads: CSATGGDGYTF. In nucleotides, the CDR3 is TGCAGTGCTACCGGAGGGGATGGCTACACCTTC.

The chain carries TRBV18 and TRBJ2-5; D unclear. This CDR3 is 11 amino acids long. Deletions cut 3 bases from V and 5 bases from J, with 4 bases between. Germline loops: CDR1 KGHSH, CDR2 LQKENI. The CDR3 DNA follows: TGTGCCAGCTCACCTCCGGAGACCCAGTACTTC. Translating gives CASSPPETQYF.

This clonotype has a count of ten or more. V and J are TRBV5-1 and TRBJ2-1; 8 bases match TRBD1. V lost 4 bases and J lost 2; bases outside the gene matches: 2. The CDR3 extends over 14 amino acids. Germline V gene data show CDR1 as SGHRS and CDR2 as YFSETQ. The DNA for the CDR3 is TGCGCCAGCAGCCCGGACAGGGCCTACAATGAGCAGTTCTTC. Encoded protein: CASSPDRAYNEQFF.

This sequence joins TRBV11-3 and TRBJ1-6, with TRBD1 as a possible D gene (6 bases). This CDR3 is built from 13 residues. Trimming took 3 bases from V and 10 from J, leaving 10 bases between them. Per the germline V gene, CDR1 is SGHNT and CDR2 is YENEEA. The CDR3 sequence is CASSFNRDSPLHF. The CDR3 DNA reads as TGTGCCAGCAGCTTTAACAGGGACTCACCCCTCCACTTT.

This clonotype has just a few counts. The V and J genes are TRBV19 and TRBJ2-6; a possible D gene is TRBD1 (5 bases). There are 16 residues in the CDR3. V was clipped by 2 bases and J by 2 bases, with 10 bases between them. Germline V gene lookup returns CDR1 LNHDA and CDR2 SQIVND (reference sequence). The CDR3 is CASSIQGLPGANVLTF. For the CDR3, the DNA is TGTGCCAGTAGTATACAGGGATTGCCTGGGGCCAACGTCCTGACTTTC.

This clonotype was seen a handful of times. This likely comes from a read error, as the CDR3 has no conserved phenylalanine or tryptophan at its end. The DNA is left out, because the CDR3 cannot be placed on it with certainty; the CDR3 is given as TCRdb lists it. The chain combines TRBV27 with TRBJ2-5. CDR1 is MNHEY and CDR2 is SMNVEV in the germline V gene (reference sequence). The CDR3 is 8 residues long, ends included. The CDR3 loop is CASSFVEV.

A few counts support this clonotype. The V call is TRBV6-5, the J call TRBJ1-2, with TRBD1 matching 8 bases. CDR1 and CDR2 from the germline V gene are MNHEY and SVGAGI. The CDR3 runs 14 residues. V shed 6 bases and J 2 bases; nucleotides not matched to a gene: 5. The CDR3 region has the DNA TGTGCCAGCAGCATCGACAGGGGAAACTATGGCTACACCTTC. Protein: CASSIDRGNYGYTF.

This clonotype appeared a few times. This chain uses TRBV5-1 with TRBJ1-2, with 7 bases lining up with TRBD1. V trimming: 0 bases; J trimming: 4 bases; junction bases outside the gene matches: 6. The CDR3 length is 15 residues. Germline V lookup: CDR1 SGHRS, CDR2 YFSETQ. CDR3 region: CASSLGSTGTYGYTF. The CDR3 nucleotides are TGCGCCAGCAGCTTGGGATCGACAGGGACCTATGGCTACACCTTC.

This clonotype has just a few counts. This chain links TRBV5-4 with TRBJ1-1, with D uncertain. V was cut by 0 bases and J by 4 bases, with 10 bases left in between. This CDR3 is 14 amino acids long. The germline CDR1 and CDR2 sequences are SGHNT and YYREEE (reference sequence). CDR3 loop: CASSLAGRGTEAFF. The DNA for the CDR3 is TGTGCCAGCAGCTTGGCCGGGCGGGGCACTGAAGCTTTCTTT.

This clonotype appeared many times. The chain couples TRBV10-1 to TRBJ2-5; a possible D gene is TRBD2 (5 bases). Between the trimmed V and J ends, which lost 6 bases and 1 base, there was a span of 12 bases. This CDR3 is built from 14 residues. Germline V gene data show CDR1 as WNHNN and CDR2 as SYGVQD (reference sequence). The CDR3 spells CASSPGLFQETQYF. The DNA for the CDR3 is TGCGCCAGCAGCCCAGGACTGTTCCAAGAGACCCAGTACTTC.

This chain uses TRBV20-1 with TRBJ2-1; TRBD2 might be the D (6 bases). The V and J ends lost 2 bases and 7 bases respectively, with 9 bases between them. The CDR3 has 12 amino acids. Per the germline V gene, CDR1 is DFQATT and CDR2 is SNEGSKA (reference sequence). CDR3 region: CSARLALNEQFF. CDR3 coding DNA: TGCAGTGCTAGACTAGCGTTAAATGAGCAGTTCTTC.

This clonotype was counted at least ten times. V is TRBV18 and J is TRBJ2-1; D is unresolved. The germline V gene has CDR1 KGHSH and CDR2 LQKENI. The CDR3 spans 16 residues. V shed 8 bases and J shed 0 bases, with 17 bases lying between them. This chain's CDR3 is CASHTFGPRSYNEQFF. For the CDR3, the DNA is TGTGCCAGCCACACTTTCGGGCCCCGCTCCTACAATGAGCAGTTCTTC.

This clonotype came up a few times. The rearrangement uses TRBV29-1 and TRBJ2-3; D is undetermined. Trimming shortened V by 7 bases and J by 2 bases, and 10 bases separated the two germline ends. Per germline, CDR1 SQVTM and CDR2 ANQGSEA. This CDR3 has 12 amino acids. The CDR3, as DNA: TGCAGCGGGGTGACTTCCACAGATACGCAGTATTTT. It specifies CSGVTSTDTQYF.

There are a few counts of this clonotype. The rearrangement joins TRBV15 to TRBJ2-1; weak D call: TRBD2 (6 bases). The CDR3 extends over 13 amino acids. Trimming removed 4 bases at V and 7 bases at J, with 11 bases between. From germline, CDR1 is LNHNV and CDR2 YYDKDF (reference sequence). CDR3 sequence reads: CATSKGTSNEQFF. CDR3 sequence (DNA): TGTGCCACCAGCAAAGGGACTTCTAATGAGCAGTTCTTC.

This clonotype was recorded a few times. This sequence joins TRBV27 and TRBJ2-3; 9 bases align to TRBD2. Germline V gives CDR1 MNHEY, CDR2 SMNVEV (reference sequence). The J segment lost 10 bases and the V segment lost 1 base, leaving 12 bases of the junction unmatched. The CDR3 sequence is 16 residues long. The CDR3 sequence is CASSLFAGGPLYSQYF. CDR3 DNA: TGTGCCAGCAGTTTATTTGCGGGAGGGCCTCTTTATTCGCAGTATTTT.

This clonotype turned up a few times. The rearrangement links TRBV28 to TRBJ1-2, with D unclear. CDR1 MDHEN and CDR2 SYDVKM come from the germline V gene. CDR3 length: 12 residues. V dropped 4 bases and J dropped 6 bases, with 9 bases sitting between them. CDR3 DNA: TGTGCCAGCAGTTGGGGTAGAGATGGCTACACCTTC. It specifies CASSWGRDGYTF.

Ten or more counts support this clonotype. V gene TRBV28 combines with J gene TRBJ1-1; 8 bases fit TRBD1. CDR3 length: 17 amino acids. V lost 3 bases to trimming and J lost 1 base; unmatched junction nucleotides: 10. CDR1 is MDHEN, CDR2 SYDVKM, per germline. CDR3 protein: CASSLEEGQDPNTEAFF. CDR3 coding DNA: TGTGCCAGCAGTTTGGAAGAGGGACAGGACCCGAACACTGAAGCTTTCTTT.

This clonotype showed up just once. V gene TRBV30 combines with J gene TRBJ1-5, with a tentative D call TRBD1 (5 bases). Germline assignment: CDR1 GTSNPN and CDR2 SVGIG (reference sequence). V lost 2 bases and J lost 7, with 12 bases in between. The length of the CDR3 is 13 residues. In DNA form, the CDR3 reads TGTGCCTGGAGTTCGGGGGGAAGACAGCCCCAGCATTTT. This codes for CAWSSGGRQPQHF.

In this sample, this clonotype turned up many times. CDR3 in amino acids: CASSQEGKRNEQFF. As DNA, the CDR3 is TGCGCCAGCAGCCAAGAGGGGAAGCGCAATGAGCAGTTCTTC. This chain uses TRBV4-1 with TRBJ2-1, with D uncertain. CDR1 and CDR2 from the germline V gene are MGHRA and YSYEKL. Trimming shortened V by 0 bases and J by 6 bases, and 9 bases separated the two germline ends. The CDR3 is 14 residues long.

This clonotype appeared many times. The V call is TRBV5-1, the J call TRBJ2-3; D gene unclear. Trimming removed 2 bases at V and 0 bases at J, with 10 bases between. Per the germline V gene, CDR1 is SGHRS and CDR2 is YFSETQ. CDR3 size: 15 residues. The CDR3 DNA reads TGCGCCAGCAGCTTAGAACCGCTAAGCACAGATACGCAGTATTTT. It yields the protein CASSLEPLSTDTQYF.

The genes are TRBV7-9 and TRBJ1-1, with 10 bases that match TRBD1. This CDR3 region has 15 residues. CDR1 and CDR2 (germline): SEHNR, FQNEAQ (reference sequence). The trim removed 4 bases at V and 3 bases at J, leaving 5 bases unmatched. The CDR3 nucleotides are TGTGCCAGCAGCTCCCCCGGACAGGGGGACACTGAAGCTTTCTTT. Translation: CASSSPGQGDTEAFF.

The chain links TRBV7-9 to TRBJ2-1; unclear D gene. The germline CDR1 and CDR2 sequences are SEHNR and FQNEAQ (reference sequence). This CDR3 is 17 amino acids long. V lost 5 bases and J 0 bases, leaving 17 bases between the germline ends. DNA of the CDR3: TGTGCCAGCAGCCCCGTTATGGGCCGTAGCTCCTACAATGAGCAGTTCTTC. Amino acid sequence: CASSPVMGRSSYNEQFF. The full variable domain, with the rest looked up from reference TRBV7-9 and TRBJ2-1, is DTGVSQNPRHKITKRGQNVTFRCDPISEHNRLYWYRQTLGQGPEFLTYFQNEAQLEKSRLLSDRFSAERPKGSFSTLEIQRTEQGDSAMYLCASSPVMGRSSYNEQFFGPGTRLTVL.

This clonotype showed up many times. The genes are TRBV7-8 and TRBJ1-6; D unresolved. The germline CDR1 and CDR2 sequences are SGHVS and FQNEAQ. V was pared by 4 bases and J by 10 bases, with 17 bases between. This CDR3 comprises 15 residues. The CDR3 here is CASSYSFLVDSPLHF. The CDR3, as DNA: TGTGCCAGCAGCTACAGCTTTTTAGTTGACTCACCCCTCCACTTT.

The rearrangement links TRBV7-9 to TRBJ2-1; D is unclear. The CDR3 is 13 amino acids. V lost 5 bases to trimming and J lost 6 bases, with 11 bases between them. The germline CDR1 and CDR2 sequences are SEHNR and FQNEAQ (reference sequence). This chain's CDR3 is CASSPSGRNEQFF. CDR3 bases: TGTGCCAGCAGCCCCTCTGGACGCAATGAGCAGTTCTTC.

This clonotype was counted between two and nine times. The rearrangement joins TRBV5-1 to TRBJ2-5; 10 bases fit TRBD2. Germline loops: CDR1 SGHRS, CDR2 YFSETQ. V was clipped by 1 base and J by 2 bases; unmatched bases: 8. The CDR3 extends over 17 amino acids. CDR3 in amino acids: CASSLTSGAARQETQYF. CDR3 nucleotide sequence: TGCGCCAGCAGCTTGACTAGCGGGGCAGCTCGACAAGAGACCCAGTACTTC.

There are a few counts of this clonotype. This rearrangement joins TRBV24-1 to TRBJ2-3; TRBD2 agrees at 8 bases. The ends lost 3 bases at V and 6 bases at J; junction bases unmatched: 10. Germline lookup yields CDR1 KGHDR and CDR2 SFDVKD. The CDR3 extends over 16 amino acids. The CDR3 loop is CATSDAGTRKADTQYF. The CDR3 DNA is TGTGCCACCAGTGATGCCGGGACTAGGAAGGCGGATACGCAGTATTTT.

This chain links TRBV5-1 with TRBJ2-1; 9 nucleotides line up with TRBD1. Germline loops: CDR1 SGHRS, CDR2 YFSETQ. The CDR3 totals 16 residues. The trim removed 0 bases at V and 0 bases at J, leaving 1 base unmatched. CDR3 sequence (DNA): TGCGCCAGCAGCTTGGGACAGGGGGTCTCCTACAATGAGCAGTTCTTC. Protein product: CASSLGQGVSYNEQFF.

This clonotype was observed a few times. V and J are TRBV7-6 and TRBJ1-4; a possible D gene is TRBD1 (5 bases). The CDR3 runs to 16 residues. Trimming stripped 0 bases from V and 0 bases from J, with 8 bases between. Germline values: CDR1 SGHVS, CDR2 FNYEAQ. Here the CDR3 DNA reads TGTGCCAGCAGCTTAGCGCAGGGCGCAACTAATGAAAAACTGTTTTTT. Translation gives CASSLAQGATNEKLFF.

This clonotype was picked up a small number of times. The chain uses TRBV20-1 and TRBJ1-2; 11 bases are shared with TRBD1. V lost 2 bases to trimming and J lost 5 bases; unmatched junction nucleotides: 13. This CDR3 comprises 17 residues. CDR1 is DFQATT and CDR2 is SNEGSKA in the germline V gene (reference sequence). The CDR3 DNA reads TGCAGTGCTAGACTATACCTCCGGGACAGGGGGAGTTATGGCTACACCTTC. Translation gives CSARLYLRDRGSYGYTF.

This clonotype showed up just a few times. The rearrangement joins TRBV3-2 to TRBJ1-1; no check of the table's D call, TRBD1, against the DNA was made. TRBV3-2 is a documented pseudogene. CDR3 length: 15 amino acids. The CDR3 DNA reads as TGTGCCAGCAGCCGAGAGACAGGTTTAGCCACTGAAGCTTTCTTT. Translated, it gives CASSRETGLATEAFF.

The table lists this clonotype with many counts. This chain uses TRBV12-3 or TRBV12-4 with TRBJ2-1; D call uncertain. This CDR3 contains 11 residues. V lost 5 bases and J lost 9, with 8 bases in between. CDR3 DNA sequence: TGTGCCAGCAGTGCCTCTAGTGAGCAGTTCTTC. This encodes CASSASSEQFF.

Many counts were recorded for this clonotype. The chain couples TRBV11-2 to TRBJ2-5; 8 bases map to TRBD1. The germline V gene encodes CDR1 SGHAT and CDR2 FQNNGV. This CDR3 has 15 amino acids. Germline trimming cut 4 bases from V and 3 bases from J; bases unmatched to any gene: 7. CDR3 sequence: CASSSVAGGKETQYF. The CDR3 bases are TGTGCCAGCAGCTCAGTGGCAGGGGGCAAAGAGACCCAGTACTTC.